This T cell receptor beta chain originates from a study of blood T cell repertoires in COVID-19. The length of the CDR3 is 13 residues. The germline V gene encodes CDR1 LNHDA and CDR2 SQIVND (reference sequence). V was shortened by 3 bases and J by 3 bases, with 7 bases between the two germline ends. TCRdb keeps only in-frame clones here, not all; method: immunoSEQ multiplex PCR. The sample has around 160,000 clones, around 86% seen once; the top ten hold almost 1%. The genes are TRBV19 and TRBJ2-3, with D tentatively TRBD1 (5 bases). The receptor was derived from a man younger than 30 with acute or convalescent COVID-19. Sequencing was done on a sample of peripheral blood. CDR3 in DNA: TGTGCCAGTAGTATGTCAGGGACAGATACGCAGTATTTT. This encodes CASSMSGTDTQYF.